This T cell receptor (beta chain) was found in a study of tumor-infiltrating lymphocytes in localized non-small cell lung cancer (TCRdb year 2021). Context from the whole study: Patients whose samples were collected after neoadjuvant chemotherapy, as well as both smokers and never-smokers and several histologies, were included in the cohort. Each patient provided resected tumor tissue plus uninvolved lung tissue from the same patient, with the uninvolved lung tissue described as non-adjacent to the tumor. TCR sequencing was one of several integrated assays, alongside flow cytometry, multiplex immunofluorescence, RNA-seq, exome sequencing and proteomics, applied to the same patients. In total, the ICON cohort consisted of 150 surgical patients with localized non-small cell lung cancer who had their tumors resected. A total of 55 or so patients were included in the paired tumor versus uninvolved lung comparison of immunoSEQ T-cell fraction. Study-level results and caveats: No difference in TCR-derived T-cell fraction was observed between the flow cytometry-defined immunotypes IM1 (good prognosis) and IM2 (poor prognosis). Higher T cell infiltration in tumors than in uninvolved lung tissue was supported by TCRbeta sequencing, consistent with immunofluorescence CD3 counts. Because different assays used different pieces of the same tissue, technical variation could not be distinguished from intratumor heterogeneity. Tumor T-cell fraction from TCR sequencing was not associated with recurrence-free survival (p = 0.61). Since assay coverage differed from patient to patient depending on how much tissue was available, TCR sequencing was done for only a subset of the cohort.

TCR sequencing with the immunoSEQ assay provided the T-cell fraction in tumor and uninvolved lung tissue. The study's own analysis went as follows. For survival analysis, patients were split into high (upper tertile) and low (lower two tertiles) T-cell fraction groups and compared by log-rank test. Paired tumor versus uninvolved lung differences in T-cell fraction were tested with a signed-rank test. TCRdb obtained this table from immuneACCESS and retained in-frame rearrangements with V and J assigned. These tables miss some clones; where compared with another copy, unresolved V genes account for less than half of the shortfall, and the remainder is unexplained. V, J and clone size reflect that table, while D and trimming were determined from the DNA. The sample yields around 16,000 clones; 55% to 75% were counted once. Jointly, the top ten make up 6.5% of the sample. V is pared back by 0 bases and J by 4 bases, with 7 bases lying between the germline termini. Taken from the germline V gene (reference sequence), the CDR1 and CDR2 loops are GTSNPN and SVGIG. The CDR3 covers 13 residues, taking in both the cysteine and the phenylalanine. CDR3 DNA is the only sequence kept; it has 39 bases, read in frame from the first base.

ICON enrollment began in the first half of 2016, and the last patient was enrolled in 2018. A subcohort of 76 patients provided fresh tumor and matched uninvolved tissue for in-depth immune analyses, with TCR sequencing among those analyses. No cell sorting was done, and TCR sequencing was instead run on DNA isolated from bulk tissue. On this clone: No cognate antigen has been identified for it. No quality values exist for individual bases; no much larger clone is one base distant.

The clonotype comes from a human donor with non-small cell lung cancer. The V and J genes are TRBV30 and TRBJ1-5; no D gene call is confident. The specimen sequenced was lung tumor tissue. The CDR3 amino acid sequence is: CAWSVNRNQPQHF. The DNA sequence is TGTGCCTGGAGTGTAAACAGAAATCAGCCCCAGCATTTT.